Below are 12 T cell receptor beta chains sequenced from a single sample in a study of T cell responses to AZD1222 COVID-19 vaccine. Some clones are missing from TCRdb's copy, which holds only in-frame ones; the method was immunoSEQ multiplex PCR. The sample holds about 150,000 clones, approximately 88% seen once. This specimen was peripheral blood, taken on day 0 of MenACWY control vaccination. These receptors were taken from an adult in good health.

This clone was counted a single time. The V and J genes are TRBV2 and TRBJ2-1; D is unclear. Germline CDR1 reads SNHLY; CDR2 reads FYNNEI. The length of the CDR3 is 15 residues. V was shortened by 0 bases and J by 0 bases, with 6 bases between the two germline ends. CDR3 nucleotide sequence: TGTGCCAGCAGTGAAGCGGGTAGCTCCTACAATGAGCAGTTCTTC. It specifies CASSEAGSSYNEQFF.

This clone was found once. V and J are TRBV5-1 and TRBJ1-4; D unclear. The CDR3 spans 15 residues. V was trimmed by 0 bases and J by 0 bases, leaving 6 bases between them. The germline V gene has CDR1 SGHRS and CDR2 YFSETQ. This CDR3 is CASSLGPPTNEKLFF. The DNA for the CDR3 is TGCGCCAGCAGCTTGGGGCCGCCAACTAATGAAAAACTGTTTTTT.

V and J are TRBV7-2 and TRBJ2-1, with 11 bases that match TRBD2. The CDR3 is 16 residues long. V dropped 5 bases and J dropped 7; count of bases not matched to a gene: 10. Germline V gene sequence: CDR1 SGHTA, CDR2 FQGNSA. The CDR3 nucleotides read TGTGCCAGCAGCCCGTGGGTAGCGGGGGGGCAGAATGAGCAGTTCTTC. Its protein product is CASSPWVAGGQNEQFF.

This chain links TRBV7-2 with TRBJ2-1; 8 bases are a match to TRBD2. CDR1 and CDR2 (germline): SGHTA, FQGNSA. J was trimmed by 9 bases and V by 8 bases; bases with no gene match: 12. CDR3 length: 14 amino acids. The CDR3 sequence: CASGAGTSHIEQFF. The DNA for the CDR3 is TGTGCCAGCGGGGCCGGGACTAGTCATATTGAGCAGTTCTTC.

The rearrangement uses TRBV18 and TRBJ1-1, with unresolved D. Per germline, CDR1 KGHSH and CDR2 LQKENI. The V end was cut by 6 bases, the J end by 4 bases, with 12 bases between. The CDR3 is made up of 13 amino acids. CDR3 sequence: CASSPLAATEAFF. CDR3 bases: TGTGCCAGCTCCCCTCTGGCGGCCACTGAAGCTTTCTTT.

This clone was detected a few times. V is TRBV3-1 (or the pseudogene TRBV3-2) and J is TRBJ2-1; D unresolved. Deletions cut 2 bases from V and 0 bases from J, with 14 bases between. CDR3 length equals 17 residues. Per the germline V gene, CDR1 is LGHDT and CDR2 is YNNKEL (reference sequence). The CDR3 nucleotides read TGTGCCAGCAGCCAAAGAGGTGGCGCGAGCTCCTACAATGAGCAGTTCTTC. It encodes CASSQRGGASSYNEQFF.

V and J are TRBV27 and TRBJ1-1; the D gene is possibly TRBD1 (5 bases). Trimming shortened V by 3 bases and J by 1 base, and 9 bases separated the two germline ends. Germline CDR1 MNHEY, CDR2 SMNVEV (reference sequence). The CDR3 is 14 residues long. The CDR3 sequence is CASSFRVGNTEAFF. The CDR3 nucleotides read TGTGCCAGCAGTTTCAGGGTGGGGAACACTGAAGCTTTCTTT.

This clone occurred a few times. The CDR3 DNA follows: TGTGCCAGCTCACCAATAACGACCCTTATTAGGGAAAAACTGTTTTTT. It specifies CASSPITTLIREKLFF. The V call is TRBV18, the J call TRBJ1-4, with D unresolved. CDR1 KGHSH and CDR2 LQKENI come from the germline V gene. V was pared by 2 bases and J by 8 bases, with 18 bases between. This CDR3 region has 16 residues.

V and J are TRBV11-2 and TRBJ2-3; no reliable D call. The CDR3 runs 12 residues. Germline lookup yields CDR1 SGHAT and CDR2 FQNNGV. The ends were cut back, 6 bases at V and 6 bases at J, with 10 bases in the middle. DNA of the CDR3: TGTGCCAGCAGTCGGATTTCTGATACGCAGTATTTT. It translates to CASSRISDTQYF.

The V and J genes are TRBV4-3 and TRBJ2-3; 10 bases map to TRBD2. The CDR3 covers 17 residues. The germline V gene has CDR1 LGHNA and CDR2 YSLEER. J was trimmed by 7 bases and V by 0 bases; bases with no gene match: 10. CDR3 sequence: CASSQDGLAGAGNTQYF. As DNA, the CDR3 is TGCGCCAGCAGCCAAGATGGGCTAGCGGGGGCTGGAAATACGCAGTATTTT.

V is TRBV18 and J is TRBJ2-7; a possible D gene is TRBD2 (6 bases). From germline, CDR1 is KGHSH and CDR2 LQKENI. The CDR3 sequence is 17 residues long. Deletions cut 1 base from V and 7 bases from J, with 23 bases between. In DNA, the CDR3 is TGTGCCAGCTCACCACTTGGGAAGGGTCTCCAGGGAGGAGAGCAGTACTTC. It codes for CASSPLGKGLQGGEQYF.

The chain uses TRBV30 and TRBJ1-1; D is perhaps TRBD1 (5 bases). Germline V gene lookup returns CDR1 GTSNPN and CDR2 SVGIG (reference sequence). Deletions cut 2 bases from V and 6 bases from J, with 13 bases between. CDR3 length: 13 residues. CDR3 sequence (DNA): TGTGCCTGGAGTCCCCGGCAGGGCTCTGAAGCTTTCTTT. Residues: CAWSPRQGSEAFF. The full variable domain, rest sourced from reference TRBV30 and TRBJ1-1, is SQTIHQWPATLVQPVGSPLSLECTVEGTSNPNLYWYRQAAGRGLQLLFYSVGIGQISSEVPQNLSASRPQDRQFILSSKKLLLSDSGFYLCAWSPRQGSEAFFGQGTRLTVV.